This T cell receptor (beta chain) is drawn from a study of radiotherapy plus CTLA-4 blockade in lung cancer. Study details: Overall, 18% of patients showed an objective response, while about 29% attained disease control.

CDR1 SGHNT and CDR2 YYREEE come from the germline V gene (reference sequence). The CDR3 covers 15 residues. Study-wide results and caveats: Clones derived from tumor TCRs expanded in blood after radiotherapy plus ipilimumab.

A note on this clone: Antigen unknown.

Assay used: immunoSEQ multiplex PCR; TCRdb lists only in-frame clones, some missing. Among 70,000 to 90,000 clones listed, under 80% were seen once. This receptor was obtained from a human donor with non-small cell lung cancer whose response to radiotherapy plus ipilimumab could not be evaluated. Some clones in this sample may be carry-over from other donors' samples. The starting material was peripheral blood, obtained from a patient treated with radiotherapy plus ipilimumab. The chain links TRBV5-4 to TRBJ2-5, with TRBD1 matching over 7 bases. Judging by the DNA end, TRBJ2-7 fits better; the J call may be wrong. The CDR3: CASSKTGPLFYEQYF. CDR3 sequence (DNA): TGTGCCAGCAGCAAGACAGGGCCACTTTTCTACGAGCAGTACTTC.